This entry lists 13 T cell receptor beta chains sequenced from one sample in a study of CD8+CD57+ T cells in acquired aplastic anemia. TCR beta VDJ combinations and CDR3 sequences were profiled from genomic DNA. Using its own MiXCR run on the reads, TCRdb lists one record per CDR3 protein. The sample includes about 200,000 distinct CDR3 sequences, approximately 60% of them seen just once. Patients selected for sequencing had displayed CD8+CD57+ cell expansion by flow cytometry. The sequenced sample was sorted CD4+, CD8+, or CD8+CD57+ T cells (not recorded which) from PBMCs. These receptors were collected from a human donor with aplastic anemia.

The genes are TRBV7-6 and TRBJ2-7; 7 bases are a match to TRBD2. The CDR3 is 12 amino acids. V lost 6 bases, J lost 5 bases, and 4 bases stayed unmatched. CDR1 SGHVS and CDR2 FNYEAQ come from the germline V gene. The CDR3 nucleotides read TGTGCCAGCAGTAGCGGGTTGGACGAGCAGTACTTC. This gives the protein CASSSGLDEQYF. Variable domain in full (rest from reference TRBV7-6 and TRBJ2-7): GAGVSQSPRYKVTKRGQDVALRCDPISGHVSLYWYRQALGQGPEFLTYFNYEAQQDKSGLPNDRFSAERPEGSISTLTIQRTEQRDSAMYRCASSSGLDEQYFGPGTRLTVT.

The chain recombines TRBV5-1 with TRBJ2-1, with TRBD2 identical over 13 bases. The V gene end was trimmed by 4 bases and the J gene end by 2 bases; junction bases not matched to a gene: 9. This CDR3 contains 18 residues. Looked up from germline, CDR1 is SGHRS and CDR2 is YFSETQ. Written as DNA, the CDR3 is TGCGCCAGCAGCCCGTTGACTAGCGGGGGGCCCCCCTACAATGAGCAGTTCTTC. This translates into CASSPLTSGGPPYNEQFF.

This clonotype was seen just once. The chain joins TRBV10-1 to TRBJ2-3, with TRBD2 matching over 9 bases. This CDR3 has 15 residues. The germline CDR1 and CDR2 sequences are WNHNN and SYGVQD (reference sequence). J was trimmed by 5 bases and V by 1 base; bases with no gene match: 4. The CDR3 DNA follows: TGCGCCAGCAGTGAGTGGCGGGAGGGCCTAGATACGCAGTATTTT. Amino acid sequence: CASSEWREGLDTQYF.

On this clonotype itself: One end of the junction does not line up with germline, which may come from a read error. V usage is TRBV7-8 and J usage is TRBJ2-7, with a possible D match to TRBD1 (5 bases). Germline V gene lookup returns CDR1 SGHVS and CDR2 FQNEAQ. The CDR3 runs 13 residues. CDR3 sequence reads: CASGLLGHYEQYF. For the CDR3, the DNA is TGTGCCAGCGGCTTGCTGGGGCACTATGAGCAGTACTTC. The whole variable domain, remainder taken from reference TRBV7-8 and TRBJ2-7, is GAGVSQSPRYKVAKRGQDVALRCDPISGHVSLFWYQQALGQGPEFLTYFQNEAQLDKSGLPSDRFFAERPEGSVSTLKIQRTQQEDSAVYLCASGLLGHYEQYFGPGTRLTVT.

The chain combines TRBV25-1 with TRBJ2-7, with 8 bases lining up with TRBD2. Germline lookup yields CDR1 MGHDK and CDR2 SYGVNS. Trimming at V came to 8 bases and at J to 3 bases, leaving 9 bases not matched to a gene. CDR3 length: 14 residues. CDR3 bases: TGTGCCAGCCTGAGGACTAGCAGAATCTACGAGCAGTACTTC. Residues: CASLRTSRIYEQYF.

The chain links TRBV29-1 to TRBJ2-3, with D possibly matching TRBD1 (6 bases). Trimming stripped 5 bases from V and 1 base from J, with 10 bases between. The CDR3 runs 13 residues. The germline CDR1 and CDR2 sequences are SQVTM and ANQGSEA. The CDR3 nucleotides are TGCAGCGTTAAACGACAGGGCACAGATACGCAGTATTTT. It specifies CSVKRQGTDTQYF.

In this sample, this clonotype turned up once. This chain connects TRBV7-9 to TRBJ1-4; tentative D call: TRBD1 (5 bases). V lost 2 bases, J lost 7 bases, and 17 bases lay in between. The CDR3 runs 16 residues. The germline V gene has CDR1 SEHNR and CDR2 FQNEAQ (reference sequence). CDR3 in DNA: TGTGCCAGCAGCTTATCTCGTACAGGACTAGGTGAAAAACTGTTTTTT. This encodes CASSLSRTGLGEKLFF.

The chain carries TRBV15 and TRBJ2-5, with D perhaps TRBD1 or TRBD2 (5 bases each). Germline V gene data show CDR1 as LNHNV and CDR2 as YYDKDF (reference sequence). This CDR3 has 14 residues. V was clipped by 9 bases and J by 5 bases, with 19 bases between them. The CDR3 spells CATGRPGRLETQYF. The CDR3 nucleotides read TGTGCCACAGGACGCCCGGGGCGGTTGGAGACCCAGTACTTC.

The chain couples TRBV2 to TRBJ2-5; 7 bases fit TRBD1. Germline lookup yields CDR1 SNHLY and CDR2 FYNNEI. With 3 bases clipped from V and 5 bases from J, the junction kept 3 bases outside the gene matches. The CDR3 extends over 13 amino acids. CDR3 protein: CASSDLQGETQYF. The DNA of the CDR3 is TGTGCCAGCAGTGACTTACAGGGGGAGACCCAGTACTTC.

This clonotype occurred once. The rearrangement uses TRBV29-1 and TRBJ1-1; D remains ambiguous. The CDR3 length is 14 residues. Germline V gene sequence: CDR1 SQVTM, CDR2 ANQGSEA. The germline V and J ends were trimmed by 2 bases and 4 bases, with 14 bases remaining between them. CDR3 sequence (DNA): TGCAGCGTTGAATTGCGGGTATCGAGCACTGAAGCTTTCTTT. This codes for CSVELRVSSTEAFF.

This clonotype was recorded a few times. The chain couples TRBV7-9 to TRBJ2-7; the match to TRBD1 covers 9 bases. Trimming cost V 5 bases and J 6 bases; bases outside gene matches: 8. This CDR3 has 14 amino acids. Germline V gene sequence: CDR1 SEHNR, CDR2 FQNEAQ (reference sequence). CDR3 region: CASSDTGGRGEQYF. For the CDR3, the DNA is TGTGCCAGCAGCGATACAGGGGGCAGGGGCGAGCAGTACTTC.

The V call is TRBV10-3, the J call TRBJ2-7; D remains unclear. CDR1 and CDR2 from the germline V gene are ENHRY and SYGVKD. V was clipped by 3 bases and J by 0 bases, with 9 bases between them. This CDR3 region has 14 residues. Here the CDR3 DNA reads TGTGCCATCAGTGACTCGGACCGCTCCTACGAGCAGTACTTC. This encodes CAISDSDRSYEQYF.

V is TRBV20-1 and J is TRBJ2-7; D is uncertain. The CDR3 length is 13 residues. In germline, CDR1 is DFQATT, CDR2 SNEGSKA (reference sequence). The V gene lost 6 bases and the J gene lost 0 bases, with 12 bases spanning the gap. The CDR3 region is CSALPDLSYEQYF. DNA of the CDR3: TGCAGTGCCCTGCCGGACCTCTCCTACGAGCAGTACTTC.